This T cell receptor beta chain was retrieved from a study of neurological immune-mediated disorders. This clonotype was picked up many times. As for the cDNA, it was generated by 5'RACE with 10-nucleotide random UMIs. In TCRdb, the 5' RACE reads were re-called with MiXCR into one record per CDR3 protein. The top ten clones hold approximately 12% of a sample with 55,000 to 65,000 distinct CDR3 sequences, roughly 9.8% of them seen once. Time point specified: longitudinal time-point 2. The specimen sequenced was PBMCs. The clonotype comes from a man aged 25-45 years in good health.

The CDR3 nucleotides are TGCAGTGCTACCCTCCCTGGTGATACAGATACGCAGTATTTT. Protein sequence: CSATLPGDTDTQYF. The chain couples TRBV20-1 to TRBJ2-3, with unresolved D. V was shortened by 4 bases and J by 3 bases, with 14 bases between the two germline ends. The CDR3 totals 14 residues. CDR1 DFQATT and CDR2 SNEGSKA come from the germline V gene (reference sequence).